The 27 T cell receptor beta chains given below trace back to one sample, sequenced in a study of T cells after posttransplantation cyclophosphamide (dated by TCRdb to between 2015 and 2016). Libraries were made using the immunoSEQ multiplex PCR assay. Imported from immuneACCESS, the table was reduced by TCRdb to in-frame sequences with V and J called. These copies leave out some clones; in studies compared against another copy, an unresolved V gene accounts for under half, and the cause of the remainder is not known. This sample is represented by some 27,000 clones; 75% to 90% of them were singletons. The ten largest make up 2.5% to 4% of the sample. The material sequenced was PBMCs. The receptors were gathered from a man in his forties or fifties.

There are a few counts of this clone. The CDR3: CASSLEGHPYNEQFF. CDR3 DNA sequence: TGTGCCAGCAGCTTAGAGGGGCACCCCTACAATGAGCAGTTCTTC. The genes are TRBV7-2 and TRBJ2-1, with a tentative D call TRBD1 (5 bases). The CDR3 is 15 amino acids. V lost 1 base and J 2 bases, leaving 9 bases between the germline ends. The germline V gene has CDR1 SGHTA and CDR2 FQGNSA.

The rearrangement links TRBV27 to TRBJ2-5, with a tentative D call TRBD1 (6 bases). The CDR3 covers 12 residues. Germline lookup yields CDR1 MNHEY and CDR2 SMNVEV (reference sequence). V dropped 9 bases and J dropped 4 bases, with 12 bases sitting between them. In nucleotides, the CDR3 is TGTGCCAGGGCCACAGGGCCAGAGACCCAGTACTTC. This encodes CARATGPETQYF.

The J gene is TRBJ2-1, the V gene TRBV28; D remains ambiguous. Trimming removed 3 bases from V and 5 bases from J, with 8 bases in between. The germline V gene has CDR1 MDHEN and CDR2 SYDVKM. This CDR3 comprises 13 residues. CDR3 DNA sequence: TGTGCCAGCAGTTTGAACCAGAACAATGAGCAGTTCTTC. Translation: CASSLNQNNEQFF. The full variable domain, rest sourced from reference TRBV28 and TRBJ2-1, is DVKVTQSSRYLVKRTGEKVFLECVQDMDHENMFWYRQDPGLGLRLIYFSYDVKMKEKGDIPEGYSVSREKKERFSLILESASTNQTSMYLCASSLNQNNEQFFGPGTRLTVL.

The genes are TRBV19 and TRBJ1-3; no reliable D call. V dropped 6 bases and J dropped 0 bases, with 9 bases sitting between them. From germline, CDR1 is LNHDA and CDR2 SQIVND (reference sequence). CDR3 length: 14 residues. CDR3 sequence (DNA): TGTGCCAGTAGGGCCCCGGGCTCTGGAAACACCATATATTTT. Amino acid sequence: CASRAPGSGNTIYF. Full variable domain (remainder filled in from reference TRBV19 and TRBJ1-3): DGGITQSPKYLFRKEGQNVTLSCEQNLNHDAMYWYRQDPGQGLRLIYYSQIVNDFQKGDIAEGYSVSREKKESFPLTVTSAQKNPTAFYLCASRAPGSGNTIYFGEGSWLTVV.

V and J are TRBV7-6 and TRBJ1-1, with 9 bases lining up with TRBD1. Germline V gene sequence: CDR1 SGHVS, CDR2 FNYEAQ. The CDR3 totals 16 residues. V shed 5 bases and J 8 bases; nucleotides not matched to a gene: 15. CDR3 sequence (DNA): TGTGCCAGCAGCAATGGACCCGGGACAGGGACGCGAGAAGCTTTCTTT. It specifies CASSNGPGTGTREAFF.

The rearrangement joins TRBV28 to TRBJ1-2; TRBD1 agrees at 7 bases. The CDR3 consists of 17 residues. CDR1 and CDR2 (germline): MDHEN, SYDVKM. Unmatched junction bases numbered 12, after V lost 2 bases and J lost 3 bases. In DNA form, the CDR3 reads TGTGCCAGCAGTTTACGCCGACAGGGCCCCTTGGACTATGGCTACACCTTC. It encodes CASSLRRQGPLDYGYTF.

This chain joins TRBV9 and TRBJ2-3, with TRBD2 matching over 10 bases. The J segment lost 6 bases and the V segment lost 3 bases, leaving 7 bases of the junction unmatched. The CDR3 loop spans 15 amino acids. From germline, CDR1 is SGDLS and CDR2 YYNGEE. The CDR3 region is CASSGSGRGSDTQYF. The CDR3 DNA reads as TGTGCCAGCAGCGGAAGCGGGAGGGGTTCCGATACGCAGTATTTT. The whole variable domain, filled in from reference TRBV9 and TRBJ2-3, reads DSGVTQTPKHLITATGQRVTLRCSPRSGDLSVYWYQQSLDQGLQFLIQYYNGEERAKGNILERFSAQQFPDLHSELNLSSLELGDSALYFCASSGSGRGSDTQYFGPGTRLTVL.

The chain employs TRBV11-3 and TRBJ1-6; the D gene is possibly TRBD1 (6 bases). Germline V gene data show CDR1 as SGHNT and CDR2 as YENEEA. Trimming cost V 4 bases and J 7 bases, with 17 bases left between them. The CDR3 length is 16 residues. The CDR3 DNA is TGTGCCAGCAGCTCAGTCCTACAGGGCCCAAATTCACCCCTCCACTTT. Its translation is CASSSVLQGPNSPLHF.

The rearrangement uses TRBV5-1 and TRBJ2-1; 8 nucleotides line up with TRBD1. The junction had 10 bases not matched to a gene; V was cut back by 0 bases and J by 8 bases. CDR1 SGHRS and CDR2 YFSETQ come from the germline V gene. The CDR3 has 16 amino acids. Here the CDR3 reads CASSLAGQGILDEQFF. In DNA, the CDR3 is TGCGCCAGCAGCTTGGCCGGACAGGGAATATTGGATGAGCAGTTCTTC.

The V and J genes are TRBV23-1 and TRBJ2-6; possibly TRBD1 for D (5 bases). TRBV23-1 falls under the ORF class, with uncertain function. This CDR3 region has 18 residues. V was shortened by 10 bases and J by 0 bases, with 22 bases between the two germline ends. The CDR3 nucleotides read TGCGCCACTCAGCTAGGGCAGGGAACAACCTCTGGGGCCAACGTCCTGACTTTC. This codes for CATQLGQGTTSGANVLTF.

This clone turned up a few times. The rearrangement uses TRBV4-3 and TRBJ2-7; D not certain. Germline V CDR1 and CDR2: LGHNA, YSLEER. V was trimmed by 4 bases and J by 2 bases, leaving 12 bases between them. The CDR3 contains 14 residues. This CDR3 reads CASSLQDIPYEQYF. CDR3 DNA: TGCGCCAGCAGCCTGCAGGATATACCCTACGAGCAGTACTTC.

This clone was counted a few times. V and J are TRBV10-3 and TRBJ1-1, with 7 positions matching TRBD1. From germline, CDR1 is ENHRY and CDR2 SYGVKD. The CDR3 is 14 residues long. After removal of 7 bases from V and 3 bases from J, the junction contained 8 bases not matched to a gene. CDR3 nucleotides: TGTGCCATCAAACAGGGGACACATTACACTGAAGCTTTCTTT. This codes for CAIKQGTHYTEAFF.

V is TRBV30 and J is TRBJ1-5; TRBD1 matches at 8 bases. Trimming took 3 bases from V and 4 from J; bases not matched to a gene: 8. The length of the CDR3 is 15 residues. CDR1 and CDR2 (germline): GTSNPN, SVGIG (reference sequence). CDR3 sequence reads: CAWSHDRGYNQPQHF. The DNA of the CDR3 is TGTGCCTGGAGCCATGACAGGGGCTATAATCAGCCCCAGCATTTT.

The chain couples TRBV29-1 to TRBJ1-1; D might be TRBD1 (6 bases). This CDR3 has 15 residues. Trimming removed 6 bases from V and 5 bases from J, with 22 bases in between. The germline V gene has CDR1 SQVTM and CDR2 ANQGSEA. This CDR3 reads CSVSGTSQFGTEAFF. CDR3 sequence (DNA): TGCAGCGTCTCCGGGACATCTCAATTTGGGACTGAAGCTTTCTTT.

In its sample, this clone was seen once. The chain joins TRBV7-2 to TRBJ1-1; the D is unclear. With 6 bases removed from V and 10 bases from J, the gap between germline ends came to 12 bases. There are 11 residues in the CDR3. Germline CDR1 is SGHTA and CDR2 is FQGNSA. The CDR3 is CASSSSSAAFF. In nucleotides, the CDR3 is TGTGCCAGCAGTTCGTCCAGCGCAGCTTTCTTT.

Concerning this clone: Other nucleotide sequences in the sample specify the same CDR3. This chain links TRBV4-1 with TRBJ2-7; D is undetermined. Germline lookup yields CDR1 MGHRA and CDR2 YSYEKL. The CDR3 consists of 14 residues. Trimming pared 1 base from V and 1 base from J, leaving 8 bases between. Here the CDR3 reads CASSQGVQSYEQYF. In nucleotides, the CDR3 is TGCGCCAGCAGCCAAGGGGTACAGTCCTACGAGCAGTACTTC.

This chain uses TRBV5-1 with TRBJ1-1; 8 bases agree with TRBD1. Germline V CDR1 and CDR2: SGHRS, YFSETQ. This CDR3 has 16 residues. With 0 bases clipped from V and 7 bases from J, the junction kept 11 bases outside the gene matches. CDR3 protein: CASSLVASGTGGEAFF. In DNA, the CDR3 is TGCGCCAGCAGCTTGGTAGCCTCCGGGACAGGCGGTGAAGCTTTCTTT. The complete variable domain, with remaining parts taken from reference TRBV5-1 and TRBJ1-1, reads KAGVTQTPRYLIKTRGQQVTLSCSPISGHRSVSWYQQTPGQGLQFLFEYFSETQRNKGNFPGRFSGRQFSNSRSEMNVSTLELGDSALYLCASSLVASGTGGEAFFGQGTRLTVV.

The gene calls are TRBV2 and TRBJ1-1, with 11 bases aligning to TRBD1. The germline CDR1 and CDR2 sequences are SNHLY and FYNNEI. Losses at the gene ends were 8 bases for V and 5 bases for J; bases not matched to a gene: 7. CDR3 length: 14 amino acids. CDR3 bases: TGTGCCAGCGGAGGGACAGGGGGTAGGACTGAAGCTTTCTTT. It encodes CASGGTGGRTEAFF.

The gene calls are TRBV7-9 and TRBJ1-2; D is possibly TRBD1 (5 bases). The ends were cut back, 2 bases at V and 8 bases at J, with 21 bases in the middle. Germline loops: CDR1 SEHNR, CDR2 FQNEAQ (reference sequence). The CDR3 totals 16 residues. CDR3 loop: CASSLSRGQLTWGYTF. The CDR3 nucleotides are TGTGCCAGCAGCTTAAGTAGGGGCCAACTCACTTGGGGCTACACCTTC. Looking up the rest from reference TRBV7-9 and TRBJ1-2 gives the full variable domain: DTGVSQNPRHKITKRGQNVTFRCDPISEHNRLYWYRQTLGQGPEFLTYFQNEAQLEKSRLLSDRFSAERPKGSFSTLEIQRTEQGDSAMYLCASSLSRGQLTWGYTFGSGTRLTVV.

V and J are TRBV5-1 and TRBJ2-1; 8 bases are shared with TRBD2. Germline CDR1 and CDR2: SGHRS and YFSETQ. The CDR3 runs to 14 residues. The V gene end was trimmed by 2 bases and the J gene end by 8 bases; junction bases not matched to a gene: 6. CDR3 loop: CASSFSGSGYEQFF. DNA for the CDR3: TGCGCCAGCAGCTTCAGCGGGAGTGGATATGAGCAGTTCTTC.

The V call is TRBV19, the J call TRBJ2-2; the D gene is possibly TRBD1 (6 bases). Trimming took 6 bases from V and 7 from J, leaving 15 bases between them. Germline CDR1 reads LNHDA; CDR2 reads SQIVND (reference sequence). This CDR3 region has 14 residues. The CDR3 DNA reads TGTGCCAGTAGCGCCCAGACAGGACGCGGGGAGCTGTTTTTT. This sequence encodes CASSAQTGRGELFF. Full variable domain (remainder filled in from reference TRBV19 and TRBJ2-2): DGGITQSPKYLFRKEGQNVTLSCEQNLNHDAMYWYRQDPGQGLRLIYYSQIVNDFQKGDIAEGYSVSREKKESFPLTVTSAQKNPTAFYLCASSAQTGRGELFFGEGSRLTVL.

The CDR3 sequence: CASSRTSGGAGTGELFF. In DNA form, the CDR3 reads TGTGCCAGCAGTCGTACCAGCGGGGGGGCCGGCACCGGGGAGCTGTTTTTT. This sequence joins TRBV27 and TRBJ2-2, with 10 bases matching TRBD2. This CDR3 region has 17 residues. Germline V gives CDR1 MNHEY, CDR2 SMNVEV (reference sequence). J was trimmed by 4 bases and V by 5 bases; bases with no gene match: 10.

The V and J genes are TRBV11-2 and TRBJ2-1; TRBD2 agrees at 9 bases. Unmatched junction bases numbered 6, after V lost 5 bases and J lost 4 bases. This CDR3 comprises 15 residues. Germline lookup yields CDR1 SGHAT and CDR2 FQNNGV. The CDR3 reads CASSPRLADYNEQFF. The CDR3 nucleotides read TGTGCCAGCAGCCCCCGACTAGCGGATTACAATGAGCAGTTCTTC.

The V call is TRBV30, the J call TRBJ1-2, with TRBD1 as a possible D gene (5 bases). Looked up from germline, CDR1 is GTSNPN and CDR2 is SVGIG (reference sequence). The CDR3 contains 16 residues. V lost 2 bases to trimming and J lost 6 bases, with 22 bases between them. CDR3 region: CAWSSGYSSLPHGYTF. The CDR3 DNA sequence: TGTGCCTGGAGTTCAGGGTATTCCAGTCTTCCCCATGGCTACACCTTC.

This chain links TRBV6-1 with TRBJ1-1, with 8 bases matching TRBD1. Germline V gene data show CDR1 as MNHNS and CDR2 as SASEGT. The trim removed 6 bases at V and 1 base at J, leaving 4 bases unmatched. The CDR3 has 14 residues. DNA for the CDR3: TGTGCCAGCAGAAGGACAGGGCGGAACACTGAAGCTTTCTTT. This codes for CASRRTGRNTEAFF.

The chain is built from TRBV11-3 and TRBJ1-1; 9 nucleotides align to TRBD1. The CDR3 is made up of 14 amino acids. Germline V gene sequence: CDR1 SGHNT, CDR2 YENEEA. J lost 5 bases, V lost 6 bases, and 7 bases had no gene match. The CDR3 sequence: CASRRGQGRTEAFF. As DNA, the CDR3 is TGTGCCAGCAGACGGGGACAGGGTAGGACTGAAGCTTTCTTT.

The chain carries TRBV11-2 and TRBJ2-1; 13 bases are a match to TRBD2. The V gene's germline CDR1 is SGHAT and CDR2 FQNNGV. This CDR3 is built from 16 residues. V gave up 4 bases and J gave up 6 bases; unmatched junction bases: 6. CDR3 protein: CASSSWTSGSSNEQFF. CDR3 DNA: TGTGCCAGCAGCTCATGGACTAGCGGGAGTTCCAATGAGCAGTTCTTC. Full variable domain (missing parts from reference TRBV11-2 and TRBJ2-1): EAGVAQSPRYKIIEKRQSVAFWCNPISGHATLYWYQQILGQGPKLLIQFQNNGVVDDSQLPKDRFSAERLKGVDSTLKIQPAKLEDSAVYLCASSSWTSGSSNEQFFGPGTRLTVL.